These 24 T cell receptor beta chains were all obtained from the same sample, sequenced in a study of molecular identifiers for immune sequencing clone quantification. TCRdb ran MiXCR on the PCR reads and lists one entry per CDR3 protein. The sample has 15,000 to 25,000 distinct CDR3 sequences; under 25% are singletons. Input material: naive CD8+ T cells from blood, with Jurkat cell RNA spiked in. Subset indicated: FACS-sorted CD8+CD4-CCR7+CD45RA+ naive T cells. The receptor source for this set is a human donor in good health. Some libraries in this study had Jurkat cell RNA spiked in.

This clonotype was seen a handful of times. V and J are TRBV6-6 and TRBJ2-5; D unresolved. The V gene lost 7 bases and the J gene lost 5 bases, with 8 bases spanning the gap. CDR3 length: 11 amino acids. Germline V gene sequence: CDR1 MNHNY, CDR2 SVGAGI (reference sequence). The CDR3 is CASTKWETQYF. In DNA, the CDR3 is TGTGCCAGCACCAAATGGGAGACCCAGTACTTC.

The chain employs TRBV20-1 and TRBJ2-1; D is tentatively TRBD1 or TRBD2 (5 bases each). This CDR3 comprises 18 residues. The V end was cut by 4 bases, the J end by 4 bases, with 26 bases between. The germline CDR1 and CDR2 sequences are DFQATT and SNEGSKA (reference sequence). The CDR3 loop reads CSANDGTTVGAIYNEQFF. CDR3 DNA sequence: TGCAGTGCTAATGACGGGACCACGGTTGGGGCGATTTACAATGAGCAGTTCTTC.

The chain links TRBV15 to TRBJ2-7, with D perhaps TRBD2 (6 bases). V was cut by 0 bases and J by 3 bases, with 12 bases left in between. Germline lookup yields CDR1 LNHNV and CDR2 YYDKDF (reference sequence). The CDR3 loop spans 15 amino acids. CDR3 sequence reads: CATSRDKSRGYEQYF. CDR3 nucleotides: TGTGCCACCAGCAGAGATAAATCGCGGGGCTACGAGCAGTACTTC.

This clonotype appeared many times. The chain is built from TRBV4-2 and TRBJ2-7, with TRBD1 matching 9 bases. Unmatched junction bases numbered 4, after V lost 0 bases and J lost 7 bases. Germline lookup yields CDR1 LGHNA and CDR2 YNFKEQ. The CDR3 has 14 residues. The CDR3 is CASSQDWDRAEQYF. The CDR3 bases are TGTGCCAGCAGCCAAGATTGGGACAGGGCTGAGCAGTACTTC.

In its sample, this clonotype was seen many times. The CDR3 is CASSYSGRTSGTNTGELFF. CDR3 nucleotides: TGTGCCAGCAGTTACTCCGGCAGGACTAGCGGGACGAACACCGGGGAGCTGTTTTTT. This chain joins TRBV6-5 and TRBJ2-2, with 12 bases aligning to TRBD2. The CDR3 covers 19 residues. Germline assignment: CDR1 MNHEY and CDR2 SVGAGI. With V trimmed by 0 bases and J by 0 bases, 5 bases remained unmatched.

By sample share, this clonotype is medium-sized. The chain joins TRBV7-8 to TRBJ2-2; 7 bases are shared with TRBD1. Germline V gene data show CDR1 as SGHVS and CDR2 as FQNEAQ. CDR3 length: 16 amino acids. With V trimmed by 5 bases and J by 1 base, 7 bases remained unmatched. The CDR3 here is CASSIETGWNTGELFF. CDR3 DNA: TGTGCCAGCAGCATAGAGACAGGGTGGAACACCGGGGAGCTGTTTTTT.

This clonotype was detected many times. The chain recombines TRBV6-2 or TRBV6-3 with TRBJ1-5; TRBD1 aligns across 9 bases. The CDR3 is made up of 15 amino acids. Germline CDR1 reads MNHEY; CDR2 reads SVGEGT. V was pared by 10 bases and J by 4 bases, with 11 bases of the junction left unmatched. DNA of the CDR3: TGTGCCACCTTGAGACCGGGACAGGGAAATCAGCCCCAGCATTTT. This codes for CATLRPGQGNQPQHF.

J is TRBJ2-7 and V is TRBV6-5, with no clear D. CDR1 and CDR2 from the germline V gene are MNHEY and SVGAGI. V gave up 6 bases and J gave up 2 bases, with 11 bases separating them. This CDR3 is built from 13 residues. This CDR3 is CASSPMATYEQYF. In DNA, the CDR3 is TGTGCCAGCAGCCCCATGGCAACCTACGAGCAGTACTTC.

V is TRBV28 and J is TRBJ2-6, with 8 positions matching TRBD1. CDR3 length: 19 residues. Germline V gives CDR1 MDHEN, CDR2 SYDVKM. The V gene end was trimmed by 6 bases and the J gene end by 2 bases; junction bases not matched to a gene: 15. In DNA form, the CDR3 reads TGTGCCAGCAGCCATCCGGGACAGGTGATTACCACTGGGGCCAACGTCCTGACTTTC. It yields the protein CASSHPGQVITTGANVLTF.

This clonotype was seen ten or more times. The rearrangement uses TRBV28 and TRBJ2-1, with a tentative D call TRBD2 (6 bases). Trimming stripped 11 bases from V and 6 bases from J, with 17 bases between. Germline lookup yields CDR1 MDHEN and CDR2 SYDVKM. There are 13 residues in the CDR3. This chain's CDR3 is CACRGLGFNEQFF. CDR3 nucleotide sequence: TGTGCCTGTCGGGGACTCGGTTTCAATGAGCAGTTCTTC.

This clonotype appeared many times. The CDR3 spells CASRGGGSYEQYF. The CDR3 DNA follows: TGTGCCAGCAGGGGTGGGGGCTCCTACGAGCAGTACTTC. The V call is TRBV13, the J call TRBJ2-7, with D perhaps being TRBD1 or TRBD2 (5 bases each). The CDR3 is made up of 13 amino acids. The germline V and J ends were trimmed by 6 bases and 0 bases, with 9 bases remaining between them. Germline lookup yields CDR1 PRHDT and CDR2 FYEKMQ (reference sequence).

This clonotype was observed at least ten times. This chain connects TRBV20-1 to TRBJ1-1, with a weak D call TRBD1 (5 bases). Germline loops: CDR1 DFQATT, CDR2 SNEGSKA (reference sequence). The CDR3 sequence is 13 residues long. The CDR3 here is CRGGDGAVAEAFF. CDR3 nucleotide sequence: TGCAGGGGAGGCGATGGGGCGGTGGCTGAAGCTTTCTTT.

The sample holds many counts of this clonotype. This chain links TRBV3-1 with TRBJ2-7; no reliable D call. CDR1 is LGHDT and CDR2 is YNNKEL in the germline V gene (reference sequence). The CDR3 spans 17 residues. Deletions cut 0 bases from V and 0 bases from J, with 15 bases between. The CDR3 coding sequence is TGTGCCAGCAGCCAAGATGGGGTTGTCGGGTACTCCTACGAGCAGTACTTC. This sequence encodes CASSQDGVVGYSYEQYF.

This clonotype has at least ten counts. V usage is TRBV5-6 and J usage is TRBJ2-1; TRBD2 matches 13 bases. The V gene end was trimmed by 3 bases and the J gene end by 8 bases; junction bases not matched to a gene: 5. This CDR3 contains 15 residues. Germline assignment: CDR1 SGHDT and CDR2 YYEEEE. The DNA for the CDR3 is TGTGCCAGCAGCTCAGGGACTAGCGGGAACGATGAGCAGTTCTTC. Its translation is CASSSGTSGNDEQFF.

This clonotype was seen only a few times. The rearrangement links TRBV5-1 to TRBJ2-7; 9 positions agree with TRBD2. With V trimmed by 1 base and J by 7 bases, 18 bases remained unmatched. The CDR3 is made up of 18 amino acids. Germline V gene lookup returns CDR1 SGHRS and CDR2 YFSETQ. The CDR3 DNA follows: TGCGCCAGCAGCTTGAAGTTGACTAGCGGAACCTCGGAGGGGGAGCAGTACTTC. This sequence encodes CASSLKLTSGTSEGEQYF.

In this sample, this clonotype turned up a few times. The gene calls are TRBV18 and TRBJ2-3, with 9 bases lining up with TRBD2. Germline CDR1 is KGHSH and CDR2 is LQKENI. This CDR3 has 16 residues. The V and J ends lost 6 bases and 3 bases, in that order; junction bases with no gene match: 10. The CDR3 sequence is CASSLLAGSPTDTQYF. The CDR3 DNA reads TGTGCCAGCTCTCTCCTAGCGGGAAGTCCTACAGATACGCAGTATTTT.

With regard to this clonotype: A read error is possible here, since a much larger clone lies one base away. The rearrangement links TRBV6-2 or TRBV6-3 to TRBJ2-3; the D gene is possibly TRBD2 (6 bases). Germline V gene lookup returns CDR1 MNHEY and CDR2 SVGEGT. The CDR3 contains 15 residues. V was trimmed by 2 bases and J by 4 bases, leaving 13 bases between them. CDR3 bases: TGTGCCAGCAGTTACCGGGACTTCGGCGCAGATACGCAGTATTTT. It translates to CASSYRDFGADTQYF.

This clonotype is medium-sized (0.01 to 0.1%) within its sample. This sequence joins TRBV7-9 and TRBJ2-1, with 9 bases that match TRBD2. The V segment lost 3 bases and the J segment 5 bases; nucleotides outside the gene matches: 14. CDR1 is SEHNR, CDR2 FQNEAQ, per germline (reference sequence). The CDR3 is 18 residues long. CDR3 sequence: CASSFILLTSGPDNEQFF. The CDR3 nucleotides are TGTGCCAGCAGCTTTATCCTCCTGACTAGCGGTCCCGACAATGAGCAGTTCTTC.

This clonotype showed up just a few times. This chain joins TRBV27 and TRBJ2-5; TRBD2 aligns across 10 bases. This CDR3 has 13 amino acids. V lost 8 bases and J lost 3; bases outside the gene matches: 3. Per the germline V gene, CDR1 is MNHEY and CDR2 is SMNVEV (reference sequence). The CDR3 reads CASSGLAEETQYF. The CDR3 coding sequence is TGTGCCAGCTCAGGACTAGCGGAAGAGACCCAGTACTTC.

This clonotype has ten or more counts. The V gene is TRBV19, the J gene TRBJ2-7; D possibly corresponds to TRBD1 (6 bases). The V gene's germline CDR1 is LNHDA and CDR2 SQIVND (reference sequence). The CDR3 contains 14 residues. The V gene lost 3 bases and the J gene lost 6 bases, with 15 bases spanning the gap. This chain's CDR3 is CASSISQGSGEQYF. In DNA, the CDR3 is TGTGCCAGTAGTATCAGTCAGGGGTCTGGCGAGCAGTACTTC.

In this sample, this clonotype turned up many times. The chain uses TRBV28 and TRBJ2-6; D not resolved. This CDR3 comprises 15 residues. The germline CDR1 and CDR2 sequences are MDHEN and SYDVKM. V lost 3 bases and J 4 bases, leaving 10 bases between the germline ends. Written as DNA, the CDR3 is TGTGCCAGCAGTTTTGTACTCGCCGGGGCCAACGTCCTGACTTTC. This encodes CASSFVLAGANVLTF.

This clonotype was counted ten times or more. This sequence joins TRBV7-9 and TRBJ2-7; D is ambiguous. Per the germline V gene, CDR1 is SEHNR and CDR2 is FQNEAQ (reference sequence). The CDR3 consists of 12 residues. Trimming took 5 bases from V and 2 from J, leaving 7 bases between them. CDR3 coding DNA: TGTGCCAGCAGCGCAACAGCCTACGAGCAGTACTTC. Residues: CASSATAYEQYF.

The sample holds a few counts of this clonotype. The chain links TRBV7-8 to TRBJ2-2; D is ambiguous. Looked up from germline, CDR1 is SGHVS and CDR2 is FQNEAQ. CDR3 length equals 11 residues. Trimming stripped 6 bases from V and 4 bases from J, with 3 bases between. CDR3 region: CASSFTGELFF. CDR3 in DNA: TGTGCCAGCAGTTTCACCGGGGAGCTGTTTTTT.

This clonotype was picked up many times. The J gene is TRBJ2-5, the V gene TRBV7-3, with D unclear. The V gene's germline CDR1 is SGHTA and CDR2 FQGTGA. The V gene lost 1 base and the J gene lost 4 bases, with 7 bases spanning the gap. This CDR3 is 13 amino acids long. The CDR3 nucleotides are TGTGCCAGCAGCTTAAATCCGCGAGAGACCCAGTACTTC. It is translated as CASSLNPRETQYF.